These 24 T cell receptor beta chains share one sample of origin, sequenced in a study of somatic mutations in cytotoxic T cells in rheumatoid arthritis listed by TCRdb under 2017. The library was produced with the immunoSEQ multiplex PCR assay. Imported from immuneACCESS, the table was reduced by TCRdb to in-frame sequences with V and J called. These copies leave out some clones; in studies compared against another copy, an unresolved V gene accounts for under half, and the cause of the remainder is not known. Recorded for this sample are about 10,000 clones; around nine tenths of them occurred a single time. The top ten clones comprise approximately 0.99% of the sample. What was sequenced was CD4+ T cells sorted from blood. These receptors originate from a woman aged 18-29 years with rheumatoid arthritis.

V is TRBV10-3 and J is TRBJ2-5; D is unclear. Germline assignment: CDR1 ENHRY and CDR2 SYGVKD. V was clipped by 4 bases and J by 5 bases, with 8 bases between them. This CDR3 contains 12 residues. The CDR3 reads CAISGSAETQYF. CDR3 nucleotides: TGTGCCATCAGTGGGAGTGCGGAGACCCAGTACTTC.

This chain links TRBV6-6 with TRBJ1-1; TRBD1 matches at 7 bases. Germline values: CDR1 MNHNY, CDR2 SVGAGI (reference sequence). V lost 5 bases and J lost 1; bases outside the gene matches: 4. This CDR3 is 14 amino acids long. For the CDR3, the DNA is TGTGCCAGCAGTCACAGGGGAGGGAACACTGAAGCTTTCTTT. This sequence encodes CASSHRGGNTEAFF.

This chain connects TRBV28 to TRBJ1-1; 7 nucleotides match TRBD1. Trimming cost V 10 bases and J 4 bases; bases outside gene matches: 15. This CDR3 contains 15 residues. The germline V gene encodes CDR1 MDHEN and CDR2 SYDVKM. CDR3 sequence (DNA): TGTGCCACAGCTACCGAAGACAGGGCAAGCACTGAAGCTTTCTTT. Residues: CATATEDRASTEAFF.

For this clone: The sample carries other DNA sequences with the same CDR3. The chain joins TRBV20-1 to TRBJ2-7; D gene uncertain. The germline V gene encodes CDR1 DFQATT and CDR2 SNEGSKA (reference sequence). This CDR3 has 10 amino acids. V was cut by 6 bases and J by 4 bases, with 7 bases left in between. The CDR3 DNA is TGCAGTGCAATAGATTACGAGCAGTACTTC. Its protein is CSAIDYEQYF.

The genes are TRBV18 and TRBJ1-1; 9 bases are a match to TRBD1. J gave up 6 bases and V 3 bases, and 5 bases lay outside the gene matches. The CDR3 totals 14 residues. Germline CDR1 and CDR2: KGHSH and LQKENI. This chain's CDR3 is CASSPGTGWPEAFF. Here the CDR3 DNA reads TGTGCCAGCTCACCCGGGACAGGGTGGCCTGAAGCTTTCTTT. Using reference TRBV18 and TRBJ1-1 for the parts outside the CDR3, the full variable domain is NAGVMQNPRHLVRRRGQEARLRCSPMKGHSHVYWYRQLPEEGLKFMVYLQKENIIDESGMPKERFSAEFPKEGPSILRIQQVVRGDSAAYFCASSPGTGWPEAFFGQGTRLTVV.

This rearrangement joins TRBV5-1 to TRBJ2-5; TRBD2 matches at 7 bases. V shed 4 bases and J 2 bases; nucleotides not matched to a gene: 11. This CDR3 has 16 residues. The germline V gene encodes CDR1 SGHRS and CDR2 YFSETQ. CDR3 sequence reads: CASSLALGGRQETQYF. The CDR3 nucleotides read TGCGCCAGCAGCCTAGCTCTCGGCGGGAGACAAGAGACCCAGTACTTC.

This chain connects TRBV5-1 to TRBJ1-3; 7 nucleotides agree with TRBD1. The germline CDR1 and CDR2 sequences are SGHRS and YFSETQ. The CDR3 is made up of 18 amino acids. The junction had 9 bases not matched to a gene; V was cut back by 0 bases and J by 0 bases. This CDR3 reads CASSLGLTGANSGNTIYF. In DNA form, the CDR3 reads TGCGCCAGCAGCTTGGGGCTTACAGGGGCCAACTCTGGAAACACCATATATTTT. Complete variable domain (other parts from reference TRBV5-1 and TRBJ1-3): KAGVTQTPRYLIKTRGQQVTLSCSPISGHRSVSWYQQTPGQGLQFLFEYFSETQRNKGNFPGRFSGRQFSNSRSEMNVSTLELGDSALYLCASSLGLTGANSGNTIYFGEGSWLTVV.

The chain has TRBV5-1 and TRBJ1-1, with 9 bases aligning to TRBD1. CDR3 length: 13 amino acids. Germline lookup yields CDR1 SGHRS and CDR2 YFSETQ. V lost 3 bases, J lost 6 bases, and 3 bases stayed unmatched. The CDR3 protein is CASSSDRGAEAFF. CDR3 DNA sequence: TGCGCCAGCAGCTCGGACAGGGGAGCTGAAGCTTTCTTT.

This chain joins TRBV11-1 and TRBJ2-2; TRBD1 is a possible D gene (6 bases). CDR3 length: 15 amino acids. Germline V gene sequence: CDR1 SGHAT, CDR2 FQDESV (reference sequence). V lost 6 bases and J lost 0, with 11 bases in between. CDR3 coding DNA: TGTGCCAGCAGGGTGGACAGTTCGAACACCGGGGAGCTGTTTTTT. Amino acid sequence: CASRVDSSNTGELFF.

To note about this clone: Mismatch with germline at one junction end may stem from a read error. The chain couples TRBV7-3 to TRBJ1-2; no firm D call. The CDR3 contains 15 residues. CDR1 and CDR2 from the germline V gene are SGHTA and FQGTGA. CDR3 sequence reads: CASSLTGDGEYGYAF. CDR3 bases: TGTGCCAGCAGCTTAACGGGAGACGGAGAGTATGGCTACGCCTTC.

The chain couples TRBV5-6 to TRBJ2-1; D is possibly TRBD2 (5 bases). Trimming shortened V by 4 bases and J by 3 bases, and 11 bases separated the two germline ends. The CDR3 extends over 14 amino acids. Germline V gene sequence: CDR1 SGHDT, CDR2 YYEEEE. The CDR3 region has the DNA TGTGCCAGCAGCGCCCTAGCTAACTACAATGAGCAGTTCTTC. Translated, it gives CASSALANYNEQFF.

This clone was seen only once. CDR3 residues: CASSEWGQDLAFF. The CDR3 DNA sequence: TGTGCCAGCAGTGAATGGGGGCAGGACCTAGCTTTCTTT. This sequence joins TRBV2 and TRBJ1-1; a weak D match, TRBD1 (6 bases). The germline CDR1 and CDR2 sequences are SNHLY and FYNNEI. CDR3 length equals 13 residues. The V end was cut by 2 bases, the J end by 10 bases, with 14 bases between.

This clone appeared a single time. V usage is TRBV5-4 and J usage is TRBJ2-1, with 9 bases lining up with TRBD1. Germline CDR1 reads SGHNT; CDR2 reads YYREEE (reference sequence). The CDR3 loop spans 14 amino acids. The ends lost 5 bases at V and 5 bases at J; junction bases unmatched: 5. The CDR3 reads CASSPRDRDNEQFF. The CDR3, as DNA: TGTGCCAGCAGTCCTCGGGACAGGGACAATGAGCAGTTCTTC.

The chain has TRBV4-3 and TRBJ2-5; 13 bases align to TRBD2. V lost 4 bases to trimming and J lost 2 bases; unmatched junction nucleotides: 4. The CDR3 consists of 16 residues. The V gene's germline CDR1 is LGHNA and CDR2 YSLEER. CDR3 region: CASSRGLAGDQETQYF. The CDR3 DNA reads TGCGCCAGCAGCCGCGGACTAGCGGGGGATCAAGAGACCCAGTACTTC.

The V gene is TRBV7-2, the J gene TRBJ1-1; no clear D gene. The CDR3 loop spans 19 amino acids. The V gene's germline CDR1 is SGHTA and CDR2 FQGNSA. Trimming took 2 bases from V and 4 from J, leaving 26 bases between them. The CDR3 protein is CASSLIRFGDASRPTEAFF. For the CDR3, the DNA is TGTGCCAGCAGCTTAATTCGTTTTGGAGACGCCTCGAGGCCCACTGAAGCTTTCTTT.

This clone turned up a few times. The chain joins TRBV28 to TRBJ1-2; no reliable D call. The CDR3 covers 10 residues. V lost 6 bases to trimming and J lost 4 bases, with 3 bases between them. Germline CDR1 is MDHEN and CDR2 is SYDVKM. In DNA, the CDR3 is TGTGCCAGCAGCCGCTATGGCTACACCTTC. The encoded protein is CASSRYGYTF.

V and J are TRBV29-1 and TRBJ1-5; no definite D call. The CDR3 consists of 13 residues. Germline V gene data show CDR1 as SQVTM and CDR2 as ANQGSEA. Trimming cost V 4 bases and J 0 bases, with 7 bases left between them. The CDR3 sequence: CSVATVSNQPQHF. The CDR3, as DNA: TGCAGCGTTGCAACAGTTAGCAATCAGCCCCAGCATTTT.

This chain joins TRBV30 and TRBJ2-7; TRBD1 matches 10 bases. The CDR3 extends over 16 amino acids. Germline V gene sequence: CDR1 GTSNPN, CDR2 SVGIG (reference sequence). The ends lost 4 bases at V and 0 bases at J; junction bases unmatched: 9. The CDR3 reads CAWNRYRDRGSYEQYF. The CDR3 DNA follows: TGTGCCTGGAACCGATACCGGGACAGGGGCTCCTACGAGCAGTACTTC.

This chain joins TRBV7-9 and TRBJ1-2; 10 nucleotides match TRBD1. CDR1 and CDR2 from the germline V gene are SEHNR and FQNEAQ (reference sequence). Losses at the gene ends were 2 bases for V and 2 bases for J; bases not matched to a gene: 2. CDR3 length: 15 amino acids. CDR3 amino acids: CASSLPGQGNYGYTF. The CDR3 bases are TGTGCCAGCAGCTTACCGGGACAGGGGAACTATGGCTACACCTTC.

This clone has just a few counts. V gene TRBV7-2 combines with J gene TRBJ2-1, with 11 bases fitting TRBD2. Germline assignment: CDR1 SGHTA and CDR2 FQGNSA. V dropped 8 bases and J dropped 5; count of bases not matched to a gene: 14. The CDR3 has 17 amino acids. As DNA, the CDR3 is TGTGCCAGCGGTGATCCCAGACTAGCGGGAATTGACAATGAGCAGTTCTTC. Residues: CASGDPRLAGIDNEQFF.

This clone was seen a single time. The chain links TRBV27 to TRBJ2-7, with a possible D match to TRBD2 (6 bases). Germline assignment: CDR1 MNHEY and CDR2 SMNVEV (reference sequence). Trimming removed 4 bases from V and 7 bases from J, with 23 bases in between. The CDR3 runs 16 residues. The CDR3 loop is CASSSLVTSSKGEQYF. CDR3 DNA sequence: TGTGCCAGCAGTTCCTTGGTGACTAGTTCGAAGGGGGAGCAGTACTTC.

The genes are TRBV28 and TRBJ1-6; 9 nucleotides match TRBD1. The germline CDR1 and CDR2 sequences are MDHEN and SYDVKM. The CDR3 length is 15 residues. V shed 5 bases and J 8 bases; nucleotides not matched to a gene: 7. CDR3 protein: CASSTPGQGYSPLHF. The CDR3 coding sequence is TGTGCCAGCAGTACCCCGGGACAGGGATATTCACCCCTCCACTTT.

This chain links TRBV18 with TRBJ1-1; the D is unclear. Germline-derived CDR1 and CDR2 are KGHSH and LQKENI. Trimming removed 2 bases from V and 4 bases from J, with 14 bases in between. The CDR3 spans 15 residues. This CDR3 reads CASSPSRELRTEAFF. The CDR3 region has the DNA TGTGCCAGCTCACCATCCCGGGAGTTGCGCACTGAAGCTTTCTTT.

The rearrangement joins TRBV30 to TRBJ1-1, with D unresolved. There are 11 residues in the CDR3. V was trimmed by 2 bases and J by 9 bases, leaving 10 bases between them. Looked up from germline, CDR1 is GTSNPN and CDR2 is SVGIG (reference sequence). The CDR3 DNA is TGTGCCTGGAGTAAAAGCCCAAAAGCTTTCTTT. Its translation is CAWSKSPKAFF.